This TCR beta chain was obtained from a study of T cell responses to AZD1222 COVID-19 vaccine. CDR3 size: 16 residues. Trimming cost V 0 bases and J 6 bases, with 16 bases left between them. This clone was seen a single time. What it binds is not known. Study results and caveats: At baseline, seropositivity was found in only six AZD1222 recipients. With two AZD1222 doses given, Spike-specific TCR breadth and depth both rose. Targets within unmutated variant regions were reportedly found for nearly half of spike-specific TCRs.

Generated by immunoSEQ multiplex PCR, the TCRdb table keeps only in-frame clones and is missing some. The sample includes 100,000 to 140,000 clones, roughly 87% of them seen just once. The sample here was peripheral blood, taken on day 0 of AZD1222 vaccination. The clonotype comes from an adult in good health. The chain combines TRBV5-7 with TRBJ1-3; D call uncertain. TRBV5-7 is placed among ORFs of uncertain function. CDR3 DNA sequence: TGTGCCAGCAGCTTGGTGGCAGATCAACTCCAAAACACCATATATTTT. Translating it yields CASSLVADQLQNTIYF.